The rows below give T cell receptor beta chains drawn from one sample of a study of blood T cell repertoires in COVID-19. Sequenced by immunoSEQ multiplex PCR; TCRdb stores in-frame clones only, minus some. The sample comprises fewer than 250,000 clones, about 77% of which are singletons, and around 17% rests with the top ten. The sequencing sample was made of PBMCs or T cells enriched from blood (not recorded which). All receptors derive from a woman between 50 and 59 years old with acute COVID-19. Both conserved end residues are part of each CDR3. A D gene is named only where the DNA matches it firmly. Only part of the rows carry a size: once, few, many, or a class if the clone is expanded.

clone_size	d_call	v_call	j_call	cdr3_nt	cdr3_aa
NA	TRBD2	TRBV4-2	TRBJ2-6	TGTGCCAGCGGGCCCGGGGGGGCTGCTGGGGCCAACGTCCTGACTTTC	CASGPGGAAGANVLTF
NA	NA	TRBV28	TRBJ1-5	TGTGCCAGCAGTGTGCCGGATCAGCCCCAGCATTTT	CASSVPDQPQHF
NA	TRBD2	TRBV5-8	TRBJ2-1	TGTGCCAGCAGCTTATGGACTAGCGGGATCTACAATGAGCAGTTCTTC	CASSLWTSGIYNEQFF
once	NA	TRBV3-1/TRBV3-2	TRBJ1-1	TGTGCCAGCAGCCTCCGCTGGAGGAAGGACACTGAAGCTTTCTTT	CASSLRWRKDTEAFF
NA	NA	TRBV9	TRBJ2-2	TGTGCCAGCCAACCTCGAGCAGAGGTCCCCGGGGAGCTGTTTTTT	CASQPRAEVPGELFF
once	NA	TRBV27	TRBJ1-5	TGTGCCAGCAGTTTATCTCTAGTTCAGCCCCAGCATTTT	CASSLSLVQPQHF
NA	NA	TRBV29-1	TRBJ1-1	TGCAGCGTTCTCCGACAGATGAACACTGAAGCTTTCTTT	CSVLRQMNTEAFF
NA	TRBD1	TRBV28	TRBJ1-2	TGTGCCAGCAGTCTGGACAGGAGAAACTATGGCTACACCTTC	CASSLDRRNYGYTF
few	NA	TRBV9	TRBJ1-4	TGTGCCAGCAGTGCGGACACAACTAATGAAAAACTGTTTTTT	CASSADTTNEKLFF
NA	NA	TRBV18	TRBJ1-1	TGTGCCAGCTCAACATTCGGGACTGAAGCTTTCTTT	CASSTFGTEAFF
NA	NA	TRBV4-1	TRBJ2-6	TGCGCCAGCAGCCAGACACATGTAATCACGGCTAACTCTGGGGCCAACGTCCTGACTTTC	CASSQTHVITANSGANVLTF
many	NA	TRBV21-1	TRBJ1-5	TGTGCCAGCAGCAAAGTGGGGACAGGGGGCAATCAGCCCCAGCATTTT	CASSKVGTGGNQPQHF
NA	NA	TRBV6-2/TRBV6-3	TRBJ1-5	TGTGCCAGCAGTTACTCCTTTGCAGGGCAATATAGCAATCAGCCCCAGCATTTT	CASSYSFAGQYSNQPQHF
once	TRBD2	TRBV4-3	TRBJ2-3	TGCGCCAGCAGTCTAGCGGGGGGCCTTACAGATACGCAGTATTTT	CASSLAGGLTDTQYF
NA	TRBD2	TRBV2	TRBJ2-3	TGTGCCAGCAGCGGAGAGTCACTAGCGGGGGGGGCAGATACGCAGTATTTT	CASSGESLAGGADTQYF
NA	NA	TRBV24-1	TRBJ1-5	TGTGCCACCAGTGATTTGAACGGTGACAATCAGCCCCAGCATTTT	CATSDLNGDNQPQHF
NA	TRBD1	TRBV7-6	TRBJ1-4	TGTGCCAGCAGCCCAATGATTACACAGGGGGCTCTACCTGCAACTAATGAAAAACTGTTTTTT	CASSPMITQGALPATNEKLFF
NA	TRBD2	TRBV5-4	TRBJ2-3	TGTGCCAGCAGCGGAAGGACTAGCGGGGGGGCCGGCACAGATACGCAGTATTTT	CASSGRTSGGAGTDTQYF
NA	TRBD1	TRBV7-3	TRBJ1-2	TGTGCCAGCAGCTTTTCTCAGGGGGTGGGCTATGGCTACACCTTC	CASSFSQGVGYGYTF
NA	TRBD1	TRBV9	TRBJ1-4	TGTGCCAGCAGCGTAGGGACAGGTGAAAATGAAAAACTGTTTTTT	CASSVGTGENEKLFF
many	NA	TRBV4-1	TRBJ2-2	TGCGCCAGCAGCCAATCAGACAGAAACACCGGGGAGCTGTTTTTT	CASSQSDRNTGELFF
once	TRBD1	TRBV7-2	TRBJ1-2	TGTGCCAGCAAAACGACAGGGGGAGCTAACTATGGCTACACCTTC	CASKTTGGANYGYTF
once	NA	TRBV28	TRBJ1-2	TGTGCCAGCAGTTTGGGGGCGCGGAACGGTGGCTACACCTTC	CASSLGARNGGYTF
few	TRBD1	TRBV11-3	TRBJ1-1	TGTGCCAGCGCGGGACAGCCGAACACTGAAGCTTTCTTT	CASAGQPNTEAFF
NA	NA	TRBV27	TRBJ2-3	TGTGCCAGCAGTTTTCCCGGGACTCTCATCACAGATACGCAGTATTTT	CASSFPGTLITDTQYF
NA	NA	TRBV10-3	TRBJ1-1	TGTGCCATCAGTGAGGGAATTGGGAGTAGCGACACTGAAGCTTTCTTT	CAISEGIGSSDTEAFF
NA	NA	TRBV7-9	TRBJ1-2	TGTGCCAGCAGTGAAGATGGGGGGGCAGGAGGCTACACCTTC	CASSEDGGAGGYTF
NA	NA	TRBV6-5	TRBJ2-1	TGTGCCAGCAGTTGGGAGGAGCGCAATGAGCAGTTCTTC	CASSWEERNEQFF
NA	NA	TRBV29-1	TRBJ1-1	TGCAGCGTTGTTTCCGGGAACACTGAAGCTTTCTTT	CSVVSGNTEAFF
NA	NA	TRBV9	TRBJ1-1	TGTGCCAGCAGCGTAGGGGTCGGGTGGAACACTGAAGCTTTCTTT	CASSVGVGWNTEAFF
NA	NA	TRBV19	TRBJ1-2	TGTGCCAGTAGTATCACCCAGGCCTATGGCTACACCTTC	CASSITQAYGYTF
few	TRBD2	TRBV7-2	TRBJ2-5	TGTGCCAGCAGCTTGCATCCGGGGGGGCAAGAGACCCAGTACTTC	CASSLHPGGQETQYF
NA	TRBD1	TRBV4-2	TRBJ1-2	TGTGCCAGCAGCCAACCGGAATCAGACAGGGCCTATGGCTACACCTTC	CASSQPESDRAYGYTF
few	TRBD2	TRBV29-1	TRBJ2-3	TGCAGCGTGGGGACTAGCGGGCGTACAGATACGCAGTATTTT	CSVGTSGRTDTQYF
few	NA	TRBV12-3/TRBV12-4	TRBJ1-1	TGTGCCAGTATTCGGGGAGTGAACACTGAAGCTTTCTTT	CASIRGVNTEAFF
NA	NA	TRBV14	TRBJ1-1	TGTGCCAGCAGCCAAGAGATCGGCAGGGAGAACACTGAAGCTTTCTTT	CASSQEIGRENTEAFF
NA	TRBD1	TRBV28	TRBJ1-5	TGTGCCGGGGGATTGACAGGGTCCACTCAGCCCCAGCATTTT	CAGGLTGSTQPQHF
large	TRBD1	TRBV5-1	TRBJ2-3	TGCGCCAGCAGCCCGGGGACAGGACTTTACACAGATACGCAGTATTTT	CASSPGTGLYTDTQYF
NA	NA	TRBV24-1	TRBJ2-5	TGTGCCACCAGTGATTTGGTCCGGGAGACCCAGTACTTC	CATSDLVRETQYF
NA	NA	TRBV5-5	TRBJ1-2	TGTGCCAGCAGCTTGCAACAGCTTAACTATGGCTACACCTTC	CASSLQQLNYGYTF
few	TRBD2	TRBV14	TRBJ2-5	TGTGCCAGCAGCCGCTTACTAGCGGGGGGGCAGGAGACCCAGTACTTC	CASSRLLAGGQETQYF
NA	NA	TRBV28	TRBJ2-2	TGTGCCAGCAGCCAACTCACCGGGGAGCTGTTTTTT	CASSQLTGELFF
NA	NA	TRBV29-1	TRBJ1-2	TGCAGCGTTGAGCGGGGCAGTTTTGGCTATGGCTACACCTTC	CSVERGSFGYGYTF
NA	TRBD2	TRBV7-3	TRBJ2-3	TGTGCCAGCAGCTTGCTAGGACTAGCGGGCACAGATACGCAGTATTTT	CASSLLGLAGTDTQYF
NA	TRBD1	TRBV5-1	TRBJ1-4	TGCGCCAGCAGACCCGCCGGGACAGGGCCTGAAAAACTGTTTTTT	CASRPAGTGPEKLFF
NA	NA	TRBV5-1	TRBJ2-3	TGCGCCAGCAGTAAGGGGACAGATACGCAGTATTTT	CASSKGTDTQYF
once	NA	TRBV4-3	TRBJ2-2	TGCGCCAGCAGCCAAGAATCCCGGTCGAACACCGGGGAGCTGTTTTTT	CASSQESRSNTGELFF
NA	TRBD1	TRBV6-6	TRBJ2-3	TGTGCCAGCAGTACGGACAGGGTGATTGCAGATACGCAGTATTTT	CASSTDRVIADTQYF
NA	NA	TRBV6-5	TRBJ1-5	TGTGCCAGCAGTTATGTAGGGACTACTAATCAGCCCCAGCATTTT	CASSYVGTTNQPQHF
NA	TRBD1	TRBV19	TRBJ1-2	TGTGCCAGTACCATACACCAAGACAGGGGGGGCTACACCTTC	CASTIHQDRGGYTF
NA	NA	TRBV25-1	TRBJ1-6	TGTGCCAGCCAAACAGGGACAAACTATAATTCACCCCTCCACTTT	CASQTGTNYNSPLHF